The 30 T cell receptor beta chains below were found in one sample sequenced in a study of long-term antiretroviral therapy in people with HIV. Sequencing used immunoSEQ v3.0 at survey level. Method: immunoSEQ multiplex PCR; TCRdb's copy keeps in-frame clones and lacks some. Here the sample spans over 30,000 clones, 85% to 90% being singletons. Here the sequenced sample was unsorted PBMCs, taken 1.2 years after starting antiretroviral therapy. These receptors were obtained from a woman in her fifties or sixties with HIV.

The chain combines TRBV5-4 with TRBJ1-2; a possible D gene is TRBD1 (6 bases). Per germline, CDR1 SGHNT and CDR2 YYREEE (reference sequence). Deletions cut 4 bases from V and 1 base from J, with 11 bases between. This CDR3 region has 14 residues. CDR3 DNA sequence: TGTGCCAGCAGCCCCGGACAGCTTAACTATGGCTACACCTTC. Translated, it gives CASSPGQLNYGYTF.

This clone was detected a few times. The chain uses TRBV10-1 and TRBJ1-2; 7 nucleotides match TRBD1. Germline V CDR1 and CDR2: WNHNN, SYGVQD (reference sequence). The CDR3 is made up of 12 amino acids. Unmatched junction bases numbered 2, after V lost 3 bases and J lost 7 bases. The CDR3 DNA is TGCGCCAGCAGTGATGGGACAGTTGGCTACACCTTC. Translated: CASSDGTVGYTF.

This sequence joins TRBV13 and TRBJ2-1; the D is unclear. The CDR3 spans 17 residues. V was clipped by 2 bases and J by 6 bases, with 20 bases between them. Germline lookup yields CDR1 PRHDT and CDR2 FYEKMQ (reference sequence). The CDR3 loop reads CASSLIVAEYERNEQFF. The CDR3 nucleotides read TGTGCCAGCAGCTTAATTGTCGCGGAGTACGAGCGCAATGAGCAGTTCTTC.

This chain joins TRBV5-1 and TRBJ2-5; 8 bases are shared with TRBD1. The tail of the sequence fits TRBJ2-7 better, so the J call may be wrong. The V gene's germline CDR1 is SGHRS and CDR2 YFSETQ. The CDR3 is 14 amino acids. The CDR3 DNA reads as TGCGCCAGCAGCTGGGAGACAGGGGCGGGCGAGCAGTACTTC. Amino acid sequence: CASSWETGAGEQYF.

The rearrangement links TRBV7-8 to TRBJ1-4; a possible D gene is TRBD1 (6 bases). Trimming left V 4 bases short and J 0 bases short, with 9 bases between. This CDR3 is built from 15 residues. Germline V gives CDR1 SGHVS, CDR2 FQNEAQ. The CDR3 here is CASSYGQTTNEKLFF. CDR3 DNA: TGTGCCAGCAGCTACGGACAGACAACTAATGAAAAACTGTTTTTT.

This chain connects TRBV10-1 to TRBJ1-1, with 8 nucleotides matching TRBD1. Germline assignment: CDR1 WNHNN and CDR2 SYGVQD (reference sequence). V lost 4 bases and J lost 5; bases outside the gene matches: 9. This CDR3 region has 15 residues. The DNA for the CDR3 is TGCGCCAGCAGTGCGGAGACAGGGGAGTATACTGAAGCTTTCTTT. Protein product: CASSAETGEYTEAFF.

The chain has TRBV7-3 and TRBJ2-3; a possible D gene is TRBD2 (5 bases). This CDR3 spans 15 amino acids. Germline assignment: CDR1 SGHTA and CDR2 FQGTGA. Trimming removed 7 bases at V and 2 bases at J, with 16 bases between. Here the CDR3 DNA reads TGTGCCAGCACCCCTCACGGTAGCGACACAGATACGCAGTATTTT. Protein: CASTPHGSDTDTQYF.

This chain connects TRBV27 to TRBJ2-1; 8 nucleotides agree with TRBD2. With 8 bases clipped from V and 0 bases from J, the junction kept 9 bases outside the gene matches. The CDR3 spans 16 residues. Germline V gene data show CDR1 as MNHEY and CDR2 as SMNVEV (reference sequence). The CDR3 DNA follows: TGTGCCAGCCGTGGGGCGGGGGGAGCCTCCTACAATGAGCAGTTCTTC. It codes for CASRGAGGASYNEQFF.

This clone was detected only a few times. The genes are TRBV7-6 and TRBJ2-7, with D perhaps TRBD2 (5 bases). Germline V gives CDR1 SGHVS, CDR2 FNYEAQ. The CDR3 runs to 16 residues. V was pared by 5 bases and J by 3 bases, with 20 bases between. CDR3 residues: CASSRLRVDTLYEQYF. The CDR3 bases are TGTGCCAGCAGCCGCCTGAGGGTGGATACTCTCTACGAGCAGTACTTC.

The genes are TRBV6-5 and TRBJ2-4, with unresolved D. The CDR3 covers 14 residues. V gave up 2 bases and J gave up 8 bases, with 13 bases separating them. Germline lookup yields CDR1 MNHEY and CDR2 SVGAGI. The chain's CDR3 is CASSYGTPGDIQYF. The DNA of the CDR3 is TGTGCCAGCAGTTACGGTACACCGGGCGACATTCAGTACTTC.

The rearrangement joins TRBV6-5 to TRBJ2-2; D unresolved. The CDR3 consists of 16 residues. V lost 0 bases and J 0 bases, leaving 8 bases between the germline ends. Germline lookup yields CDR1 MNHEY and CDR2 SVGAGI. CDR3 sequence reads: CASSYSRAANTGELFF. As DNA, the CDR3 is TGTGCCAGCAGTTACTCAAGGGCCGCGAACACCGGGGAGCTGTTTTTT.

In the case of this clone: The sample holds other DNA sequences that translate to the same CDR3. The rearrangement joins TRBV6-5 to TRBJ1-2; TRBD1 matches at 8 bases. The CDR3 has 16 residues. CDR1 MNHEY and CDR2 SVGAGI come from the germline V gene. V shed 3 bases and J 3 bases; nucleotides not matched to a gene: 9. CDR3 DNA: TGTGCCAGCAGTTATACCTTGGACAGGGTCTACTATGGCTACACCTTC. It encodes CASSYTLDRVYYGYTF.

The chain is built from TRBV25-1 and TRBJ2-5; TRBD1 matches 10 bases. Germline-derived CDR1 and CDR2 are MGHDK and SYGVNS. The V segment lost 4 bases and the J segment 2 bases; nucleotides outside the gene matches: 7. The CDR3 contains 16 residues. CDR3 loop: CASSGVGQGLQETQYF. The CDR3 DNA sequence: TGTGCCAGCAGTGGAGTGGGACAGGGGCTTCAAGAGACCCAGTACTTC.

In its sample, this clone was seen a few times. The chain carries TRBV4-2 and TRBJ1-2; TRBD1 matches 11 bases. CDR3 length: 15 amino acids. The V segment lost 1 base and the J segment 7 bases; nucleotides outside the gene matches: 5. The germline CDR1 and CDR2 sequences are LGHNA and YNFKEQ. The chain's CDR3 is CASSQGTGGAGGYTF. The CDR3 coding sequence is TGTGCCAGCAGCCAAGGGACAGGGGGCGCCGGTGGCTACACCTTC.

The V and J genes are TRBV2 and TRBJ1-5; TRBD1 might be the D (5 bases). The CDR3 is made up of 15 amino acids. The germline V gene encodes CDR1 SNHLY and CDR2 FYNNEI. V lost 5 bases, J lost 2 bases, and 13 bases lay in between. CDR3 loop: CASSKHQGGNQPQHF. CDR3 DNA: TGTGCCAGCAGTAAGCACCAGGGTGGCAATCAGCCCCAGCATTTT.

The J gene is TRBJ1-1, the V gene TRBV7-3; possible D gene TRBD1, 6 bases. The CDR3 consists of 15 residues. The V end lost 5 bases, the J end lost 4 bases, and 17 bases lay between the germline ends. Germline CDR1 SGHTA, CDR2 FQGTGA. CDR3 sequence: CASSLRDGGGTEAFF. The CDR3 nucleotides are TGTGCCAGCAGCCTTCGGGACGGGGGCGGCACTGAAGCTTTCTTT.

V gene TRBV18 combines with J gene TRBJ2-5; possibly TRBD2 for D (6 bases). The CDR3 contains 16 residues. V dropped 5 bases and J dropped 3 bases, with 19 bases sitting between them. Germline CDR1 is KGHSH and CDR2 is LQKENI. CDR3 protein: CASSSRLVSFEETQYF. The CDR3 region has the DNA TGTGCCAGCTCAAGCCGACTAGTTTCCTTCGAAGAGACCCAGTACTTC. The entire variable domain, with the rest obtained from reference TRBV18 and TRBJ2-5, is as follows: NAGVMQNPRHLVRRRGQEARLRCSPMKGHSHVYWYRQLPEEGLKFMVYLQKENIIDESGMPKERFSAEFPKEGPSILRIQQVVRGDSAAYFCASSSRLVSFEETQYFGPGTRLLVL.

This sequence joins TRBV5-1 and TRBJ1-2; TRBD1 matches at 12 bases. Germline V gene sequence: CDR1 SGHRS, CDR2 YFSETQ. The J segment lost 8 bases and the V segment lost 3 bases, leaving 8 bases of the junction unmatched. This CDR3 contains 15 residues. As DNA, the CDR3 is TGCGCCAGCAGCTCGGACCCCGGGACAGGGGGCGGCTACACCTTC. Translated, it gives CASSSDPGTGGGYTF.

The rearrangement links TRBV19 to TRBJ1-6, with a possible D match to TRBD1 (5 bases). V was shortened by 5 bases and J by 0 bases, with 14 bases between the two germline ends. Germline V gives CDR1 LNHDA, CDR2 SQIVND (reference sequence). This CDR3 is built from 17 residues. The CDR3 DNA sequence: TGTGCCAGTAGTCCGAGACAGAAGAGCTCCTATAATTCACCCCTCCACTTT. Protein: CASSPRQKSSYNSPLHF.

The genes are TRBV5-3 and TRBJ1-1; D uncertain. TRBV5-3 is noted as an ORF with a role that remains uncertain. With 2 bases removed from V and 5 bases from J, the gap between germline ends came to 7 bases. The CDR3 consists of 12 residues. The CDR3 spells CARSLAKTEAFF. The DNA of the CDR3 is TGTGCCAGAAGCTTAGCAAAGACTGAAGCTTTCTTT.

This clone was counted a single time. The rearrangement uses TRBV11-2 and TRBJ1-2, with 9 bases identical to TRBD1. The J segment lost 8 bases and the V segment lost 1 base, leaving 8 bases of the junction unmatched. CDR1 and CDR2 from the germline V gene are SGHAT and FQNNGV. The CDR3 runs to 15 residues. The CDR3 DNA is TGTGCCAGCAGCTTAGGGGGCCGGGACAGGGAAGGCTACACCTTC. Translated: CASSLGGRDREGYTF.

In nucleotides, the CDR3 is TGTGCCAGCAGCGTAGGAAGTGGAGGGGGGGTGAATAATTCACCCCTCCACTTT. Translated, it gives CASSVGSGGGVNNSPLHF. V and J are TRBV9 and TRBJ1-6; maybe TRBD1 (6 bases). V was pared by 0 bases and J by 5 bases, with 18 bases between. Germline CDR1 reads SGDLS; CDR2 reads YYNGEE. The CDR3 loop spans 18 amino acids.

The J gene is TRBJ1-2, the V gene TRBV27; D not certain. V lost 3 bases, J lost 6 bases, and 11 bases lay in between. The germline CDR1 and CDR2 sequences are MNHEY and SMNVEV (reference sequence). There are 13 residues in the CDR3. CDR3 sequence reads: CASSLAGADGYTF. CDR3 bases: TGTGCCAGCAGTTTGGCCGGCGCTGATGGCTACACCTTC.

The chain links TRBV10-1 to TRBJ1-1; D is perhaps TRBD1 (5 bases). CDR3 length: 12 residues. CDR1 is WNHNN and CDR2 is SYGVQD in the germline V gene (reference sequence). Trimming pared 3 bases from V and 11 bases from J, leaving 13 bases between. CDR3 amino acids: CASSDPEGWAFF. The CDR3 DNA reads TGCGCCAGCAGTGATCCCGAGGGGTGGGCTTTCTTT.

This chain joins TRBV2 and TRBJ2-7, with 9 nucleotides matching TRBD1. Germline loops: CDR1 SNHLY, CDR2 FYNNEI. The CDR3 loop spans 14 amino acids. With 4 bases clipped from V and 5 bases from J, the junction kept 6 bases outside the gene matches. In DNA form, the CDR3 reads TGTGCCAGCAGTGGCGACAGGGGGTTACACGAGCAGTACTTC. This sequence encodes CASSGDRGLHEQYF. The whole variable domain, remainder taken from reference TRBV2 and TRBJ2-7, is EPEVTQTPSHQVTQMGQEVILRCVPISNHLYFYWYRQILGQKVEFLVSFYNNEISEKSEIFDDQFSVERPDGSNFTLKIRSTKLEDSAMYFCASSGDRGLHEQYFGPGTRLTVT.

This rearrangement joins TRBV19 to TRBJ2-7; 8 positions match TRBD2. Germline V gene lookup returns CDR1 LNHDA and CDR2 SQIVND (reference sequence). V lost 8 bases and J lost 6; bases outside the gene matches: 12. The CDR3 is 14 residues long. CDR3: CASSTGGRLGEQYF. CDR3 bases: TGTGCCAGTTCTACGGGGGGGCGTCTCGGCGAGCAGTACTTC.

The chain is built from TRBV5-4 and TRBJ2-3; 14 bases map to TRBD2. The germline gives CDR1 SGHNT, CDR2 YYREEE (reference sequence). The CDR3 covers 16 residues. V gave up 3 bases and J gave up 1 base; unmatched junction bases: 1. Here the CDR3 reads CASSWGLAGGTDTQYF. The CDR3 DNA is TGTGCCAGCAGCTGGGGACTAGCGGGGGGCACAGATACGCAGTATTTT.

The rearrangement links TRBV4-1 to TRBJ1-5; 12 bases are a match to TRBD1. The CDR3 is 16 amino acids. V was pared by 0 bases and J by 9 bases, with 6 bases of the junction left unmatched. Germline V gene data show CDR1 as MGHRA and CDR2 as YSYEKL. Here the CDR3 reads CASSQEFRDRGRPQHF. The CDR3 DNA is TGCGCCAGCAGCCAAGAGTTCCGGGACAGGGGGCGGCCCCAGCATTTT.

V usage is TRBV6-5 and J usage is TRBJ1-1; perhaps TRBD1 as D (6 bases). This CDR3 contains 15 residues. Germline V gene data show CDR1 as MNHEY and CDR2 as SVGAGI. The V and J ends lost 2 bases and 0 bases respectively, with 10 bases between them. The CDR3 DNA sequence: TGTGCCAGCAGTTACAGGGGGATCATGAACACTGAAGCTTTCTTT. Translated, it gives CASSYRGIMNTEAFF.

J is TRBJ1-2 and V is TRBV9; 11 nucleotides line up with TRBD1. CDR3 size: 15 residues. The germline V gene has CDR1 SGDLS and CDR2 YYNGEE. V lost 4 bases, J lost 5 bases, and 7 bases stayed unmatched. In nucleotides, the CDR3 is TGTGCCAGCAGCCTCGGACAGGGGGCGGGGTATGGCTACACCTTC. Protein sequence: CASSLGQGAGYGYTF.